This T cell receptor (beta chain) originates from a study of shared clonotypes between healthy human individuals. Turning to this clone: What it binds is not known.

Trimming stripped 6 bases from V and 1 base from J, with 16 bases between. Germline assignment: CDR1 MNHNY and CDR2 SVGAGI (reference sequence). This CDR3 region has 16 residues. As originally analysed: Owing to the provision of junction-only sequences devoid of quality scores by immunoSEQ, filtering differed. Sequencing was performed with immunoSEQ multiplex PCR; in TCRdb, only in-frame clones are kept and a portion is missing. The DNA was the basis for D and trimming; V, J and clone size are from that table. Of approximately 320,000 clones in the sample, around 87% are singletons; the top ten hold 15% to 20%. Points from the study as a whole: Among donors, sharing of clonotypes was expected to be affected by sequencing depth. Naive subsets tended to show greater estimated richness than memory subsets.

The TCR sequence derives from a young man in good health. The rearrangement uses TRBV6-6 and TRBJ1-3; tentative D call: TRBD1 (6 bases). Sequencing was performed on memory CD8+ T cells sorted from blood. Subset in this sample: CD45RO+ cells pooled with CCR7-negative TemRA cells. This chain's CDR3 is CASSRGHMFSGNTIYF. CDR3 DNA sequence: TGTGCCAGCAGCCGGGGACATATGTTTTCTGGAAACACCATATATTTT.